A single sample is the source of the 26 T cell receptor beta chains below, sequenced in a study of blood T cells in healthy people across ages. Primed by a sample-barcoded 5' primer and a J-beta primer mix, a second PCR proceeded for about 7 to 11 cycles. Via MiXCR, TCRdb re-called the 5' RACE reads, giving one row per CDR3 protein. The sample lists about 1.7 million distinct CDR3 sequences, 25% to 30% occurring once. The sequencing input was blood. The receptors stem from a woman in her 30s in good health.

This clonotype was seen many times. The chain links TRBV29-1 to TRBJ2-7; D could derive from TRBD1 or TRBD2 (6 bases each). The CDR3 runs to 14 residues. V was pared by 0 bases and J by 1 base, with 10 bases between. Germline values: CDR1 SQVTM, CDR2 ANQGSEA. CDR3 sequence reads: CSVEDGGESYEQYF. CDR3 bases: TGCAGCGTTGAAGACGGGGGCGAATCCTACGAGCAGTACTTC.

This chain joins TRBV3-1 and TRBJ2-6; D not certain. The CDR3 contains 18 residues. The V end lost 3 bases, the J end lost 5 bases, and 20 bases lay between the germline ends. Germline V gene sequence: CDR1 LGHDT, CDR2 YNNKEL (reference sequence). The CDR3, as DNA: TGTGCCAGCAGCCATCGCCTTCGGACGGTCGATAGGGCCAACGTCCTGACTTTC. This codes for CASSHRLRTVDRANVLTF.

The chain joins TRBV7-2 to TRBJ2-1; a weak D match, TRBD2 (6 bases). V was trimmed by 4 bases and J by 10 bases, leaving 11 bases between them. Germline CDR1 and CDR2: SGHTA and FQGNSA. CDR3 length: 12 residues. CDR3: CASSSTRVEQFF. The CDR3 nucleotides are TGTGCCAGCAGCTCGACTAGAGTCGAGCAGTTCTTC.

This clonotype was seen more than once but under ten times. This CDR3 reads CASSVGDGTGLSYEQYF. For the CDR3, the DNA is TGTGCCAGCAGCGTAGGGGACGGGACAGGGCTCTCCTACGAGCAGTACTTC. This chain uses TRBV9 with TRBJ2-7, with 9 bases fitting TRBD1. This CDR3 region has 17 residues. V lost 0 bases to trimming and J lost 0 bases; unmatched junction nucleotides: 7. Germline CDR1 reads SGDLS; CDR2 reads YYNGEE. The whole variable domain, filled in from reference TRBV9 and TRBJ2-7, reads DSGVTQTPKHLITATGQRVTLRCSPRSGDLSVYWYQQSLDQGLQFLIQYYNGEERAKGNILERFSAQQFPDLHSELNLSSLELGDSALYFCASSVGDGTGLSYEQYFGPGTRLTVT.

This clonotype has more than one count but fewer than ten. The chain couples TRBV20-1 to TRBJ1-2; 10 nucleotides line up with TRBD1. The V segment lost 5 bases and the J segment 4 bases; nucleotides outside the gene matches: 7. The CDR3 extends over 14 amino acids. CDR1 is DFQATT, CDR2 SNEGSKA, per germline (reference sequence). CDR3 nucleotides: TGCAGTGCTGTCAAGGGACAGGGGAGCTATGGCTACACCTTC. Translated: CSAVKGQGSYGYTF.

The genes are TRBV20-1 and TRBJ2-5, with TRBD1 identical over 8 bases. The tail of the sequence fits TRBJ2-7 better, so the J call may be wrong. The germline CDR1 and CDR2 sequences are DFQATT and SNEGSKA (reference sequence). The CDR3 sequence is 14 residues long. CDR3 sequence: CSAGAIQGADEQYF. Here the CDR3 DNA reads TGCAGTGCTGGAGCCATCCAGGGGGCTGACGAGCAGTACTTC.

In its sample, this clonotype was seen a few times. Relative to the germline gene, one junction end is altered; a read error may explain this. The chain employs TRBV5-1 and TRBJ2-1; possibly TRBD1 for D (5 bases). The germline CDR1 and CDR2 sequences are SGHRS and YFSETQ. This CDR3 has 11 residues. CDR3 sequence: CAGRVLNEQFF. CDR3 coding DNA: TGCGCCGGCAGGGTTCTCAATGAGCAGTTCTTC. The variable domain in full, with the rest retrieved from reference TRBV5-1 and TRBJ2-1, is KAGVTQTPRYLIKTRGQQVTLSCSPISGHRSVSWYQQTPGQGLQFLFEYFSETQRNKGNFPGRFSGRQFSNSRSEMNVSTLELGDSALYLCAGRVLNEQFFGPGTRLTVL.

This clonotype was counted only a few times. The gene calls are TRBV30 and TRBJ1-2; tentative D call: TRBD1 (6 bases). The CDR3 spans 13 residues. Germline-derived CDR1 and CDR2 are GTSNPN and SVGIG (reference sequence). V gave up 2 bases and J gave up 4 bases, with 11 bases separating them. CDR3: CAWSRQGGYGYTF. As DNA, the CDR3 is TGTGCCTGGAGTAGGCAAGGGGGCTATGGCTACACCTTC. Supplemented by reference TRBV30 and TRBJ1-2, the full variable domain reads SQTIHQWPATLVQPVGSPLSLECTVEGTSNPNLYWYRQAAGRGLQLLFYSVGIGQISSEVPQNLSASRPQDRQFILSSKKLLLSDSGFYLCAWSRQGGYGYTFGSGTRLTVV.

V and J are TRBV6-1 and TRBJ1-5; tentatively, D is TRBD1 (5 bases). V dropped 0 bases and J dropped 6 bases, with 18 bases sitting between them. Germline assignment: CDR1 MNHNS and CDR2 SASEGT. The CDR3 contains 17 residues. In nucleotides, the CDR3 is TGTGCCAGCAGTGAAGCGGAGGGAAGGGGAGGCCGTCAGCCCCAGCATTTT. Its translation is CASSEAEGRGGRQPQHF.

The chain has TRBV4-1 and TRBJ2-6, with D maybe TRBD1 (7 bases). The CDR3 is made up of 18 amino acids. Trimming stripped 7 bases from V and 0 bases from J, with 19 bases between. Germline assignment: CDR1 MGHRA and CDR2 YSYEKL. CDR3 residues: CASTLSGGGSSGANVLTF. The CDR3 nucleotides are TGCGCCAGCACCCTAAGTGGAGGGGGCAGCTCTGGGGCCAACGTCCTGACTTTC.

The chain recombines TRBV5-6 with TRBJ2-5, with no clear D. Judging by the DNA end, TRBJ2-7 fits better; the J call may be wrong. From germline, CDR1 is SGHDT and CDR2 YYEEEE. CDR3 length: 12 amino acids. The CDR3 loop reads CASSLTWGEQYF. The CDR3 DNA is TGTGCCAGCAGTCTTACCTGGGGCGAGCAGTACTTC.

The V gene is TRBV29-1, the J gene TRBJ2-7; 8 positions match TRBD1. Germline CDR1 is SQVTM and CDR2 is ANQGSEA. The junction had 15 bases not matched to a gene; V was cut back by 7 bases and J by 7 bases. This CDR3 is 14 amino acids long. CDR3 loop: CSALRDRFYNEQYF. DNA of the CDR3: TGCAGCGCCCTGCGGGACAGGTTTTACAATGAGCAGTACTTC.

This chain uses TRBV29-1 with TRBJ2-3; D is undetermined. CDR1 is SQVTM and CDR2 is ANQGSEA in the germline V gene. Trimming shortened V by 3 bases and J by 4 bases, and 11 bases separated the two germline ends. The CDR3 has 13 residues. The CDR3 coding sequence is TGCAGCGTTGACCTCCACTCCCCAGATACGCAGTATTTT. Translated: CSVDLHSPDTQYF.

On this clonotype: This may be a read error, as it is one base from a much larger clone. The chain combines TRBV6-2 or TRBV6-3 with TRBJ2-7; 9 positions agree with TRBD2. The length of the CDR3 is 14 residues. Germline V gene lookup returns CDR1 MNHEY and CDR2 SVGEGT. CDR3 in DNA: TGTGCCAGCAGAGCAAGCGGGAGGAGCTACGGGCAGTACTTC. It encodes CASRASGRSYGQYF.

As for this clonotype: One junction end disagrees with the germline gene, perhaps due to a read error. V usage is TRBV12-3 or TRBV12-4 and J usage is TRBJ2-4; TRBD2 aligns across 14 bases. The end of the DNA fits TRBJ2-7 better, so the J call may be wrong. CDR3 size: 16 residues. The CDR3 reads CAGSLRGLAGAYEQYF. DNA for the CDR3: TGTGCCGGCAGTTTAAGGGGACTAGCGGGAGCCTACGAGCAGTACTTC.

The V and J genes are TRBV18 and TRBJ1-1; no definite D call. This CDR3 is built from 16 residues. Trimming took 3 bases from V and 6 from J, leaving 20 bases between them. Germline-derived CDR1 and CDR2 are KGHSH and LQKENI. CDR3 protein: CASSPRRGPGIAEAFF. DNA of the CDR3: TGTGCCAGCTCACCCCGGCGCGGACCGGGGATCGCTGAAGCTTTCTTT.

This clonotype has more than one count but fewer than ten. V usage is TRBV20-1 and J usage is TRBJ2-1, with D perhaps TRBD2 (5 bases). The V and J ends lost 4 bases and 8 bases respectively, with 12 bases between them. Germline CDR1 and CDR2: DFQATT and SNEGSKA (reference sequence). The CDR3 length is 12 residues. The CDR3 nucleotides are TGCAGTGCTAAACTAGTTACCGATGAGCAGTTCTTC. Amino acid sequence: CSAKLVTDEQFF.

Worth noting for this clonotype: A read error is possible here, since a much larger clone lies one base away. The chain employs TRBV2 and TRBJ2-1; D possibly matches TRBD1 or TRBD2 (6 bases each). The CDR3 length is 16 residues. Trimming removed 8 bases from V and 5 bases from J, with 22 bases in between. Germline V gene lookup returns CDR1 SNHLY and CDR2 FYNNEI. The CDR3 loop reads CASGGPLVGADNEQFF. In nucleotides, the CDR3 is TGTGCCAGCGGAGGGCCTCTAGTGGGGGCTGACAATGAGCAGTTCTTC.

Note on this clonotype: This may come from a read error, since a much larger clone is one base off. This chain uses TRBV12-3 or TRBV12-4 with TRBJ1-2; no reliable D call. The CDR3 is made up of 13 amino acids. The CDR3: CASSTGPLWRYNF. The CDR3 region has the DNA TGTGCCAGCAGTACCGGACCTCTTTGGCGCTACAACTTC.

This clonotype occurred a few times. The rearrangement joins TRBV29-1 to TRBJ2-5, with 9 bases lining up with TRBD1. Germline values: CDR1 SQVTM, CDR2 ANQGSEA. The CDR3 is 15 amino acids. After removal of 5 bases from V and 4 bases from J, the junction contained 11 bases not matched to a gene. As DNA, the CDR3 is TGCAGCGTTCCGGGACAGGGTGTTAGCAGAGAGACCCAGTACTTC. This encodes CSVPGQGVSRETQYF.

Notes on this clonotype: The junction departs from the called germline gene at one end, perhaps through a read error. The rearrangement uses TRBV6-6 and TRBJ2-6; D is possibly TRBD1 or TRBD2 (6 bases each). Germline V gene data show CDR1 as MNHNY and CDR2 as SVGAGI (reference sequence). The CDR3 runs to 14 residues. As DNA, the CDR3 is TGTGCCAGCAGTCCTAAGTCGGGGGCCAACGTCCCGACTTTC. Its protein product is CASSPKSGANVPTF.

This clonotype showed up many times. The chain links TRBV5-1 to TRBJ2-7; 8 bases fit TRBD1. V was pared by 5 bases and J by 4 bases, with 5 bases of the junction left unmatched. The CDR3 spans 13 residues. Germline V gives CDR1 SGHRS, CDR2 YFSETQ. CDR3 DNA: TGCGCCAGCAGATTTACAGGGGGATACGAGCAGTACTTC. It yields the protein CASRFTGGYEQYF.

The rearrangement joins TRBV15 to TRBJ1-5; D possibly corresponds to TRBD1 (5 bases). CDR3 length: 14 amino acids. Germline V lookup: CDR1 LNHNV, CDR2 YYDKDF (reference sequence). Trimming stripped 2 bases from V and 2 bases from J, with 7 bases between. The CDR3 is CATSRQGGNQPQHF. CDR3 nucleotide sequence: TGTGCCACCAGCAGACAGGGCGGCAATCAGCCCCAGCATTTT.

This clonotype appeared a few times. The CDR3 sequence is CASSPRSDSGYGYTF. CDR3 nucleotides: TGTGCCAGCTCACCTCGTTCGGACAGTGGCTATGGCTACACCTTC. The J gene is TRBJ1-2, the V gene TRBV18; a weak D match, TRBD1 (6 bases). The CDR3 length is 15 residues. Germline values: CDR1 KGHSH, CDR2 LQKENI. Trimming cost V 3 bases and J 4 bases, with 15 bases left between them.

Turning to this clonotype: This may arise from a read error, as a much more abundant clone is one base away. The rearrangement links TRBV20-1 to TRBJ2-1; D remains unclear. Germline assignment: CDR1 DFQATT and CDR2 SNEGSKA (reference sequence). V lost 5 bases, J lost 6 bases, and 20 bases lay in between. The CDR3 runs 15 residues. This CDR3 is CSAGVGESSSNEQFF. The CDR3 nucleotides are TGCAGTGCTGGTGTGGGCGAGAGTAGCAGCAATGAGCAGTTCTTC.

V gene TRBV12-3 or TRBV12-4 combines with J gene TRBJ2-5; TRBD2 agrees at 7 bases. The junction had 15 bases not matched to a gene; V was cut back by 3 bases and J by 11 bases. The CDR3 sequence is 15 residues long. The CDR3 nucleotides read TGTGCCAGCAGTTTGGGGCACGGGGAGGGAATAGAGCAGTACTTC. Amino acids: CASSLGHGEGIEQYF.